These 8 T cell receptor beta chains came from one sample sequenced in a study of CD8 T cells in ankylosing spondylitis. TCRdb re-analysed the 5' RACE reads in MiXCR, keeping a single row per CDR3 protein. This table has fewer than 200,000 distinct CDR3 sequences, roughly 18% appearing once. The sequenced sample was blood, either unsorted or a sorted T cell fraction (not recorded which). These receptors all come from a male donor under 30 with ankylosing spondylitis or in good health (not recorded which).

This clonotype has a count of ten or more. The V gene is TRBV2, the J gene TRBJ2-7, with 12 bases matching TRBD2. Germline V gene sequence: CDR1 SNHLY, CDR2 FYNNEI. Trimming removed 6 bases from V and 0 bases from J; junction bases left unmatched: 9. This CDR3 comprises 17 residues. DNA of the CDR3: TGTGCCAGCAGGGAGGGACTAGCGGGCTGGTACTCCTACGAGCAGTACTTC. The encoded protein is CASREGLAGWYSYEQYF.

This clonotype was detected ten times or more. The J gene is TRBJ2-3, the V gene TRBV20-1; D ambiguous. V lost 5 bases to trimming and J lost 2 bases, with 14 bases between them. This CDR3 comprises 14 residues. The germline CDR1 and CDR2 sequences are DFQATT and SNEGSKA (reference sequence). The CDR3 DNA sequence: TGCAGTGCTTGGGCGAAGGGCCTCACAGATACGCAGTATTTT. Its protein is CSAWAKGLTDTQYF.

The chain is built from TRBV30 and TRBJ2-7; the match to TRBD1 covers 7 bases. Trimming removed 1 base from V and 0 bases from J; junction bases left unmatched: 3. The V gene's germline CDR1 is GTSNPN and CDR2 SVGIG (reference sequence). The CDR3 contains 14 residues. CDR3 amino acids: CAWSAGQFSYEQYF. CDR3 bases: TGTGCCTGGAGTGCGGGACAGTTCTCCTACGAGCAGTACTTC.

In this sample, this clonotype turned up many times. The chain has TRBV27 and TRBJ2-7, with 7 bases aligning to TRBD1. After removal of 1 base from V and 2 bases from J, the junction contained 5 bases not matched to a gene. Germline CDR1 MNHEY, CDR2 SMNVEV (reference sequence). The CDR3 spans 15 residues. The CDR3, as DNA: TGTGCCAGCAGTTTATTGGGTCAGGGGGCCTACGAGCAGTACTTC. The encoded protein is CASSLLGQGAYEQYF.

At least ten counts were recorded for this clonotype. CDR3 DNA: TGCAGCGTTTCCACAGATACGCAGTATTTT. It yields the protein CSVSTDTQYF. The rearrangement links TRBV29-1 to TRBJ2-3, with unresolved D. The CDR3 runs to 10 residues. The germline gives CDR1 SQVTM, CDR2 ANQGSEA. Deletions cut 5 bases from V and 2 bases from J, with 2 bases between.

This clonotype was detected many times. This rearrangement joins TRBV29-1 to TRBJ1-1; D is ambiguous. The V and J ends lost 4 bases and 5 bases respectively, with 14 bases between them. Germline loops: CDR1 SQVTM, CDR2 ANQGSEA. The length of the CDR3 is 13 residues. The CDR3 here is CSVGPMTVTEAFF. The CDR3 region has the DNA TGCAGCGTTGGACCGATGACGGTGACTGAAGCTTTCTTT.

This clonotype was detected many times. In DNA form, the CDR3 reads TGTGCCAGCAGTTACTTCAGGAGAGGGGAGCAGTTCTTC. It is translated as CASSYFRRGEQFF. This rearrangement joins TRBV6-5 to TRBJ2-1; weak D call: TRBD2 (5 bases). Germline V gives CDR1 MNHEY, CDR2 SVGAGI. There are 13 residues in the CDR3. Trimming took off 1 base at V and 10 bases at J, with 11 bases between the two ends.

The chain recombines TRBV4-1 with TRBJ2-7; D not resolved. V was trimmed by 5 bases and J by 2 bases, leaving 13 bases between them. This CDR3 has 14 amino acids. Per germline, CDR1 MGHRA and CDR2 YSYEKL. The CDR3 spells CASSEILGPYEQYF. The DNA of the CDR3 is TGCGCCAGCAGCGAGATTTTAGGGCCCTACGAGCAGTACTTC.